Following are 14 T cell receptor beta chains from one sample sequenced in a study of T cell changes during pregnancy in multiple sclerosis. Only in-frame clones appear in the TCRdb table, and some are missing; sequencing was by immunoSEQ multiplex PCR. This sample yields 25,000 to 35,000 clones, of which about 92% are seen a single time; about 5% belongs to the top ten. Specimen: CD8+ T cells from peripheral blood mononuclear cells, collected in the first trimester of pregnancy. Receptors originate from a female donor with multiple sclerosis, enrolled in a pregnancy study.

The CDR3 nucleotides are TGCGCCAGCAGTGATGCGGGAGAGCAGTTCTTC. It translates to CASSDAGEQFF. V is TRBV10-1 and J is TRBJ2-1; perhaps TRBD2 as D (6 bases). The germline V and J ends were trimmed by 3 bases and 10 bases, with 7 bases remaining between them. Germline CDR1 and CDR2: WNHNN and SYGVQD (reference sequence). The CDR3 is 11 residues long.

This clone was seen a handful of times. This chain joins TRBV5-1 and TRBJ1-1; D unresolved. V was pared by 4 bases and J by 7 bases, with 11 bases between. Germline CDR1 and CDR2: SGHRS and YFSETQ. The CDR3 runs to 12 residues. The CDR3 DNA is TGCGCCAGCAGCCCCGGGGTCGATGAAGCTTTCTTT. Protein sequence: CASSPGVDEAFF.

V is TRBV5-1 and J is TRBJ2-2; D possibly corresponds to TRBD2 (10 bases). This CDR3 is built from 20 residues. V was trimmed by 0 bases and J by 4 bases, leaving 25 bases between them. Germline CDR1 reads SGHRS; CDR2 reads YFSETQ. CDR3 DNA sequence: TGCGCCAGCAGCTTGGACAGGGGGCTAGCGGGAGTATGGTTCACCGGGGAGCTGTTTTTT. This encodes CASSLDRGLAGVWFTGELFF. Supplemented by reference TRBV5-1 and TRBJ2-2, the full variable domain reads KAGVTQTPRYLIKTRGQQVTLSCSPISGHRSVSWYQQTPGQGLQFLFEYFSETQRNKGNFPGRFSGRQFSNSRSEMNVSTLELGDSALYLCASSLDRGLAGVWFTGELFFGEGSRLTVL.

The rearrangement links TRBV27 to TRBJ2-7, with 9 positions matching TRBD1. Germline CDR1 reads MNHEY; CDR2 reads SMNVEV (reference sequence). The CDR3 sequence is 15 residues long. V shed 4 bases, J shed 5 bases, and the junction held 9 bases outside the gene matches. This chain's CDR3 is CASSSLTGGPDEQYF. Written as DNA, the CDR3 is TGTGCCAGCAGTTCCCTCACAGGGGGCCCCGACGAGCAGTACTTC.

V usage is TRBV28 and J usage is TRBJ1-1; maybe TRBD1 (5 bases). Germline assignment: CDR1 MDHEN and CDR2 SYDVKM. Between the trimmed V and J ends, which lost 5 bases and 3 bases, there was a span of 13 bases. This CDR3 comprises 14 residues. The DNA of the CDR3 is TGTGCCAGCAGTCGGCTTGGGACTGACACTGAAGCTTTCTTT. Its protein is CASSRLGTDTEAFF.

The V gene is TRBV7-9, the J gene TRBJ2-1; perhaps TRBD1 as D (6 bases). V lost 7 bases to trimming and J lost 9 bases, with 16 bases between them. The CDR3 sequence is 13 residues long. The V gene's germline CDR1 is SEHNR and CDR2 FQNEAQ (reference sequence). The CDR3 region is CASKGDITIEQFF. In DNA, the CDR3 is TGTGCCAGCAAGGGGGACATTACAATTGAGCAGTTCTTC.

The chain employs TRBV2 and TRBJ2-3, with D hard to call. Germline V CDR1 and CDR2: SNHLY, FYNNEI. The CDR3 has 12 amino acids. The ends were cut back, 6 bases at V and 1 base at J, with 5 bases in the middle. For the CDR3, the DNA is TGTGCCAGCAGGCAGGGCACAGATACGCAGTATTTT. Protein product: CASRQGTDTQYF.

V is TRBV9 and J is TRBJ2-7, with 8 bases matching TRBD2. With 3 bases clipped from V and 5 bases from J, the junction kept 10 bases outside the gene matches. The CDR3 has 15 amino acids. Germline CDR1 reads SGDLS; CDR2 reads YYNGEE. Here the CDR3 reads CASSAESGSNDEQYF. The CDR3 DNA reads TGTGCCAGCAGCGCCGAAAGCGGGAGTAACGACGAGCAGTACTTC.

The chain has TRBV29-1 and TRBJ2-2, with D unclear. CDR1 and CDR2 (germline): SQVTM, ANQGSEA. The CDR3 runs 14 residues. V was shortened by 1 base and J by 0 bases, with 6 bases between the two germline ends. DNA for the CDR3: TGCAGCGTTGAAGGGGCCGCGAACACCGGGGAGCTGTTTTTT. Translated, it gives CSVEGAANTGELFF.

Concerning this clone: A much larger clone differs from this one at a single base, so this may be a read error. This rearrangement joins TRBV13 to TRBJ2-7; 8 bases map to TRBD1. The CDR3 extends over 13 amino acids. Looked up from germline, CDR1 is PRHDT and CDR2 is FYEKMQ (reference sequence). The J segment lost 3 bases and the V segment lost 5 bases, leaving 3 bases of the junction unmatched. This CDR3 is CASSPGQGYEQYF. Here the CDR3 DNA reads TGTGCCAGCAGCCCTGGACAGGGCTACGAGCAGTACTTC.

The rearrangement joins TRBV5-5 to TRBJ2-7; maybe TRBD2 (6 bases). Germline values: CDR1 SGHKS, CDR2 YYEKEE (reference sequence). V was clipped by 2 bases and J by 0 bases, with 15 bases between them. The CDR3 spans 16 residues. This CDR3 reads CASSFREDFSSYEQYF. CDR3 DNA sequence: TGTGCCAGCAGCTTTAGGGAGGACTTTAGCTCCTACGAGCAGTACTTC.

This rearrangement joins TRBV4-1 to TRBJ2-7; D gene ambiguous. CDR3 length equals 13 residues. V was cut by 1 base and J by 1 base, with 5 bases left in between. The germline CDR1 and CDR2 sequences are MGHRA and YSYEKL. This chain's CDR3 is CASSQAESYEQYF. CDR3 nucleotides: TGCGCCAGCAGCCAAGCGGAGTCCTACGAGCAGTACTTC.

CDR3 in amino acids: CASSASGRAADTQYF. For the CDR3, the DNA is TGTGCCAGCAGCGCTAGCGGGAGGGCCGCAGATACGCAGTATTTT. This chain connects TRBV9 to TRBJ2-3; 12 bases fit TRBD2. The CDR3 totals 15 residues. Losses at the gene ends were 3 bases for V and 4 bases for J; bases not matched to a gene: 3. Germline CDR1 reads SGDLS; CDR2 reads YYNGEE. The entire variable domain, with the rest obtained from reference TRBV9 and TRBJ2-3, is as follows: DSGVTQTPKHLITATGQRVTLRCSPRSGDLSVYWYQQSLDQGLQFLIQYYNGEERAKGNILERFSAQQFPDLHSELNLSSLELGDSALYFCASSASGRAADTQYFGPGTRLTVL.

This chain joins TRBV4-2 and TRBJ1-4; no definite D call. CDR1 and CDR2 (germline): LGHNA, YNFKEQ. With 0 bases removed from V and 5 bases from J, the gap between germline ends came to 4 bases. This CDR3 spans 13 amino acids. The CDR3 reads CASSQESNEKLFF. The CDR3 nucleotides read TGTGCCAGCAGCCAAGAATCAAATGAAAAACTGTTTTTT.